The text below deals with one TCR beta chain. The antigen is undetermined. Germline CDR1 is MDHEN and CDR2 is SYDVKM. This CDR3 is built from 17 residues. V lost 10 bases, J lost 2 bases, and 17 bases stayed unmatched. PCR used 60 Vbeta primers and 13 Jbeta primers. Here immunoSEQ multiplex PCR was the method, and the copy in TCRdb shows in-frame clones only, minus some. The table lists fewer than 200,000 clones, approximately 80% of them singletons. The record originates from a study of cytomegalovirus exposure and HLA in healthy donors. Study-wide results and limits: In a later analysis, a genetic analysis reported fewer productive-TCR N-insertions in an Asian-associated ancestry cluster than the cohort average. Reported performance of the classifier showed diagnosis of cytomegalovirus status with high specificity and sensitivity.

Sample: PBMCs. The chain uses TRBV28 and TRBJ2-7, with 10 bases that match TRBD2. This clonotype originated in a female donor in good health and CMV-seronegative. Written as DNA, the CDR3 is TGTGCCACCGCGCCTACCTTTCTAGCGGGGGCCACCTACGAGCAGTACTTC. This gives the protein CATAPTFLAGATYEQYF.